The 8 T cell receptor beta chains in this list originate from one sample, sequenced in a study of cytotoxic CD8 clonotypes in ibrutinib-treated CLL. Profiling relied on immunoSEQ multiplex PCR, and the TCRdb table lists in-frame clones only, not all of them. This sample has about 24,000 clones, with around 84% found just once. Source: PBMCs, taken before ibrutinib treatment. Every receptor here comes from a human donor with chronic lymphocytic leukemia.

This clone has a single count. The CDR3 nucleotides read TGTGCCAGCAGCGTAGAAGCGAGACAAAACATTCAGTACTTC. Amino acid sequence: CASSVEARQNIQYF. The rearrangement links TRBV9 to TRBJ2-4; no clear D gene. V lost 0 bases to trimming and J lost 5 bases, with 9 bases between them. CDR1 SGDLS and CDR2 YYNGEE come from the germline V gene. This CDR3 is built from 14 residues.

The chain combines TRBV5-1 with TRBJ2-1, with a possible D match to TRBD1 (6 bases). CDR3 length: 18 amino acids. Germline loops: CDR1 SGHRS, CDR2 YFSETQ. Trimming cost V 0 bases and J 0 bases, with 16 bases left between them. CDR3 nucleotides: TGCGCCAGCAGCTTGGCCCCACAGGGCCCGAGCTCCTACAATGAGCAGTTCTTC. It yields the protein CASSLAPQGPSSYNEQFF.

The chain carries TRBV5-1 and TRBJ2-7, with 13 bases identical to TRBD2. Germline V lookup: CDR1 SGHRS, CDR2 YFSETQ. The CDR3 runs to 18 residues. V was pared by 3 bases and J by 1 base, with 10 bases of the junction left unmatched. CDR3 sequence (DNA): TGCGCCAGCAGCTCTCCGGGACTAGCGGGATTAAGGTCCTACGAGCAGTACTTC. This translates into CASSSPGLAGLRSYEQYF.

The V gene is TRBV5-6, the J gene TRBJ2-7; no clear D. Germline CDR1 and CDR2: SGHDT and YYEEEE. CDR3 length: 14 residues. Trimming removed 1 base from V and 2 bases from J, with 10 bases in between. The CDR3 reads CASSLSARPYEQYF. CDR3 in DNA: TGTGCCAGCAGCTTGTCGGCCAGACCCTACGAGCAGTACTTC.

The chain is built from TRBV6-1 and TRBJ1-5; D gene uncertain. V was clipped by 4 bases and J by 2 bases, with 9 bases between them. CDR1 and CDR2 (germline): MNHNS, SASEGT. The CDR3 runs to 14 residues. CDR3 bases: TGTGCCAGCAGTGGCTTTGGGGGCAATCAGCCCCAGCATTTT. Translated: CASSGFGGNQPQHF.

The rearrangement joins TRBV29-1 to TRBJ2-2; 8 nucleotides agree with TRBD1. This CDR3 spans 14 amino acids. The V segment lost 7 bases and the J segment 2 bases; nucleotides outside the gene matches: 6. Germline CDR1 is SQVTM and CDR2 is ANQGSEA. CDR3 nucleotide sequence: TGCAGCGCGAGGGCAGGGGGCAACACCGGGGAGCTGTTTTTT. Translating it yields CSARAGGNTGELFF.

V is TRBV30 and J is TRBJ1-1; D unclear. Germline V gene sequence: CDR1 GTSNPN, CDR2 SVGIG (reference sequence). This CDR3 has 15 residues. Trimming shortened V by 0 bases and J by 1 base, and 12 bases separated the two germline ends. CDR3 nucleotide sequence: TGTGCCTGGAGTGTACCGTCCCCCAAGAACACTGAAGCTTTCTTT. This encodes CAWSVPSPKNTEAFF.

This clone came up a few times. The rearrangement uses TRBV7-6 and TRBJ2-1; 13 nucleotides agree with TRBD2. Trimming removed 0 bases from V and 5 bases from J; junction bases left unmatched: 4. Germline lookup yields CDR1 SGHVS and CDR2 FNYEAQ. This CDR3 contains 17 residues. The CDR3 DNA sequence: TGTGCCAGCAGCTTAGCCCCGACTAGCGGGAGGCACAATGAGCAGTTCTTC. This encodes CASSLAPTSGRHNEQFF.